This paragraph reports one T cell receptor (beta chain). Its specificity is not known. This specimen includes other DNA sequences encoding the same CDR3. Selected positively for CCR7 and CD45RO-negative, naive CD8 cells excluded terminally differentiated effector memory CD45RA+ cells. The donors, all of them Caucasian adults, lived in Nashville, Tennessee. Clones were read by immunoSEQ multiplex PCR, and TCRdb kept only the in-frame ones, dropping some. In the table there are about 2 million clones, about 95% of which are singletons. This entry comes from a study of shared clonotypes between healthy human individuals. Study-level background: Donors had three CD4 naive, three CD4 memory, two CD8 naive and one CD8 memory plate apiece.

Broader study findings: Among a few donors, about 5% of naive CD4 clonotypes were found in common.

Material for sequencing was naive CD8+ T cells sorted from blood. The clonotype comes from a man aged 18 to 29 in good health.

In nucleotides, the CDR3 is TGCGCCAGCAGCTTTAGTCGGGGAGGCTACGAGCAGTACTTC. Amino acids: CASSFSRGGYEQYF. V is TRBV5-1 and J is TRBJ2-7; tentative D call: TRBD2 (6 bases). Germline V gene sequence: CDR1 SGHRS, CDR2 YFSETQ. V dropped 2 bases and J dropped 3 bases, with 12 bases sitting between them. This CDR3 region has 14 residues.